This T cell receptor beta chain appears in the sequencing data of a study of tumor-infiltrating lymphocytes in primary liver carcinoma. The study, taken as a whole, reports: A significantly higher top-250-clone fraction was found in tumors than in blood (p = 0.039).

A constant-region primer served to make TCR beta cDNA from around 540 ng total RNA. Three nested multiplex PCR rounds, a slightly modified ARM-PCR method, built the TCR beta libraries. Rounds one and two of PCR, each of roughly 10 cycles, were primed with TRBV1-TRBV30 forward primers and a C-beta reverse primer. MiXCR, applied by TCRdb to the multiplex PCR reads, yields one record per CDR3 protein. The table lists 47,000 or so distinct CDR3 sequences, 70% to 80% of them singletons. V lost 1 base to trimming and J lost 6 bases; unmatched junction nucleotides: 9. Germline V gene data show CDR1 as SQVTM and CDR2 as ANQGSEA. The CDR3 runs 16 residues. A note on this clonotype: The target antigen is unknown.

The study co-extracted DNA and RNA from roughly 20-30 mg of unsorted bulk tissue. The source is a man aged 40-50 years with primary liver carcinoma and hepatitis B virus infection. This chain connects TRBV29-1 to TRBJ2-1; 10 positions agree with TRBD2. The sample was liver tumor tissue from sampling region 3. The subset is: tumor region T3, left-lateral pole. The CDR3 nucleotides read TGCAGCGTTGAAGGGGGAGTTAGCGGGAGGCGCAATGAGCAGTTCTTC. Protein: CSVEGGVSGRRNEQFF.